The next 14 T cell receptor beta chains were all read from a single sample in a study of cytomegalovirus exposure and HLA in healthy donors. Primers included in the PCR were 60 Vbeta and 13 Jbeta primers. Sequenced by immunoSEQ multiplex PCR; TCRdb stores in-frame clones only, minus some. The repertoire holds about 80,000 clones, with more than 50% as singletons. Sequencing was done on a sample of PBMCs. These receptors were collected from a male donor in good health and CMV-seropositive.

As DNA, the CDR3 is TGTGCCAGCAGTTGGGGGACAGAGCAGTACTTC. The encoded protein is CASSWGTEQYF. V gene TRBV27 combines with J gene TRBJ2-7; D may be TRBD1 (6 bases). With 4 bases removed from V and 7 bases from J, the gap between germline ends came to 8 bases. There are 11 residues in the CDR3. Germline-derived CDR1 and CDR2 are MNHEY and SMNVEV (reference sequence).

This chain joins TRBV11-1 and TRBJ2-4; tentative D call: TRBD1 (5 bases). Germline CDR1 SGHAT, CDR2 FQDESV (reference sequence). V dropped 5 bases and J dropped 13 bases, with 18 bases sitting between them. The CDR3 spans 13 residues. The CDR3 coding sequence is TGTGCCAGCAGCCCAACTGGACCGACAGAGCAGTACTTC. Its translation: CASSPTGPTEQYF. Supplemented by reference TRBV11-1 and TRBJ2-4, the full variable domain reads EAEVAQSPRYKITEKSQAVAFWCDPISGHATLYWYRQILGQGPELLVQFQDESVVDDSQLPKDRFSAERLKGVDSTLKIQPAELGDSAMYLCASSPTGPTEQYFGAGTRLSVL.

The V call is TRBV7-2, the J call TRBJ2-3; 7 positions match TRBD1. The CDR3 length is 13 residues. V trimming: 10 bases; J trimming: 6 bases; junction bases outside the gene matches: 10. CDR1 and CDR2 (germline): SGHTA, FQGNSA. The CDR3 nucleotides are TGTGCCATGAGAAGGGACAGCCAGGATACGCAGTATTTT. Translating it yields CAMRRDSQDTQYF. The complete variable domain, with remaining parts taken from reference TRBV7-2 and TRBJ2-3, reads GAGVSQSPSNKVTEKGKDVELRCDPISGHTALYWYRQSLGQGLEFLIYFQGNSAPDKSGLPSDRFSAERTGGSVSTLTIQRTQQEDSAVYLCAMRRDSQDTQYFGPGTRLTVL.

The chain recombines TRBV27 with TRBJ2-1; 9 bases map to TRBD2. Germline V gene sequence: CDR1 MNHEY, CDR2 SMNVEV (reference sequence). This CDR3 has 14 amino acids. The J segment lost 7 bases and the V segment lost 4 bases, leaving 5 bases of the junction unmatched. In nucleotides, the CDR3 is TGTGCCAGCAGTTCCGGACTAGCGAGAAATGAGCAGTTCTTC. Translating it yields CASSSGLARNEQFF.

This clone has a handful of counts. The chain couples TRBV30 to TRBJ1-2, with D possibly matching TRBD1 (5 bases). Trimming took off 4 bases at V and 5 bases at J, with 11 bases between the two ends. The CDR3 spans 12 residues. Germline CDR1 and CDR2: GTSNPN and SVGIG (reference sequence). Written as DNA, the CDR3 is TGTGCCTGGACGGGGACTCCGTATGGCTACACCTTC. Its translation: CAWTGTPYGYTF.

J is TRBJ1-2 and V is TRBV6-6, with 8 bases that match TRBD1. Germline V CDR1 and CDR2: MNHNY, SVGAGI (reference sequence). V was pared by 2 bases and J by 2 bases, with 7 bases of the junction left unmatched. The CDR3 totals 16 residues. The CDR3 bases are TGTGCCAGCAGTTACGAGGGACAGGTCTCAAACTATGGCTACACCTTC. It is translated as CASSYEGQVSNYGYTF.

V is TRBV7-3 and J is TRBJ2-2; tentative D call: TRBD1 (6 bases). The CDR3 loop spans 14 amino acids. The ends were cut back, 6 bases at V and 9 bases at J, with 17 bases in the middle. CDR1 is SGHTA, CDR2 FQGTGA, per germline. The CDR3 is CASSDPGHSRELFF. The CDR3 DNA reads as TGTGCCAGCAGTGATCCGGGACATTCTCGGGAGCTGTTTTTT.

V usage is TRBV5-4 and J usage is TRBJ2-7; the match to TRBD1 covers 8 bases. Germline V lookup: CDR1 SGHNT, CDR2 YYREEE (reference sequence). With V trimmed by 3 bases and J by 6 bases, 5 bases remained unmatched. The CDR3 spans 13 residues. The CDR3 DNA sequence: TGTGCCAGCAGCTCGACAGGGGCGGGCGAGCAGTACTTC. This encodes CASSSTGAGEQYF.

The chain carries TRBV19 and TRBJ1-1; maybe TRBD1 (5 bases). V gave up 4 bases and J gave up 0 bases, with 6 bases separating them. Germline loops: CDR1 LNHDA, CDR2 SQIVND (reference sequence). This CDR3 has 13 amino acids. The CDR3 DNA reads TGTGCCAGTAGTAAACAGGTGAACACTGAAGCTTTCTTT. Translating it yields CASSKQVNTEAFF.

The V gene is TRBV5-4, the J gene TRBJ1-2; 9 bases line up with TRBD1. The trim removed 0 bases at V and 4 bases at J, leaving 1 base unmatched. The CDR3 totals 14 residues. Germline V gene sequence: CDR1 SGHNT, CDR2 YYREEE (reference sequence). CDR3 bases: TGTGCCAGCAGCTTGGGGGACAGGGTCTATGGCTACACCTTC. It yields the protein CASSLGDRVYGYTF. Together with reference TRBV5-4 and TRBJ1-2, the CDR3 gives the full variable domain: ETGVTQSPTHLIKTRGQQVTLRCSSQSGHNTVSWYQQALGQGPQFIFQYYREEENGRGNFPPRFSGLQFPNYSSELNVNALELDDSALYLCASSLGDRVYGYTFGSGTRLTVV.

In DNA form, the CDR3 reads TGTGCCACCAGAAGCCGTATGCAGGGATCTGGAAACACCATATATTTT. It specifies CATRSRMQGSGNTIYF. This rearrangement joins TRBV15 to TRBJ1-3; possible D gene TRBD1, 5 bases. Deletions cut 6 bases from V and 1 base from J, with 16 bases between. The V gene's germline CDR1 is LNHNV and CDR2 YYDKDF (reference sequence). This CDR3 has 16 amino acids.

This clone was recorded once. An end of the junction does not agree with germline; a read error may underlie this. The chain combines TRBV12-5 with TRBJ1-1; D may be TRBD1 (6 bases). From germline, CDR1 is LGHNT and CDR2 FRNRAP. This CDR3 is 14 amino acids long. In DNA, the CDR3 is TGTGCTAGTGCTTTGGGACATTTGAACACTGAAGCTTTCTTT. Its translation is CASALGHLNTEAFF. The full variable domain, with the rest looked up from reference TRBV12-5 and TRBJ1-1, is DARVTQTPRHKVTEMGQEVTMRCQPILGHNTVFWYRQTMMQGLELLAYFRNRAPLDDSGMPKDRFSAEMPDATLATLKIQPSEPRDSAVYFCASALGHLNTEAFFGQGTRLTVV.

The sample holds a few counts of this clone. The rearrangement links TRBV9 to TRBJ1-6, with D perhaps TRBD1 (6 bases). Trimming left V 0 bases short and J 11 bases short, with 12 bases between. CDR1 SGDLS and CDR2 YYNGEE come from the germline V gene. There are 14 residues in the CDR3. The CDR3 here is CASSVGDRMTPLHF. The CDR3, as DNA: TGTGCCAGCAGCGTAGGTGACAGGATGACACCCCTCCACTTT.

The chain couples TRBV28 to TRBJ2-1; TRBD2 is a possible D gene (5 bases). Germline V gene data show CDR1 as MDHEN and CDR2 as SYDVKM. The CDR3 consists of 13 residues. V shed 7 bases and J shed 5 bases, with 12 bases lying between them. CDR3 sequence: CASTLLEHNEQFF. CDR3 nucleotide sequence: TGTGCCAGCACCCTACTAGAACACAATGAGCAGTTCTTC.